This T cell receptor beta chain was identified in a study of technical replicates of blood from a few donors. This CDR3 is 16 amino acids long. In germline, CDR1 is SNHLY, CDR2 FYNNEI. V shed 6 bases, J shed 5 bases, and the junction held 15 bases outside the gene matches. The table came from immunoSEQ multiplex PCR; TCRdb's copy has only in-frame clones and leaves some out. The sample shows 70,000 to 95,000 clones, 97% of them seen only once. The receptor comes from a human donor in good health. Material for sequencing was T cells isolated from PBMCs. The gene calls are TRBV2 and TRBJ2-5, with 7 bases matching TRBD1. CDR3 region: CASRRALGQRVETQYF. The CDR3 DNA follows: TGTGCCAGCAGGAGGGCCCTGGGACAGCGCGTGGAGACCCAGTACTTC.